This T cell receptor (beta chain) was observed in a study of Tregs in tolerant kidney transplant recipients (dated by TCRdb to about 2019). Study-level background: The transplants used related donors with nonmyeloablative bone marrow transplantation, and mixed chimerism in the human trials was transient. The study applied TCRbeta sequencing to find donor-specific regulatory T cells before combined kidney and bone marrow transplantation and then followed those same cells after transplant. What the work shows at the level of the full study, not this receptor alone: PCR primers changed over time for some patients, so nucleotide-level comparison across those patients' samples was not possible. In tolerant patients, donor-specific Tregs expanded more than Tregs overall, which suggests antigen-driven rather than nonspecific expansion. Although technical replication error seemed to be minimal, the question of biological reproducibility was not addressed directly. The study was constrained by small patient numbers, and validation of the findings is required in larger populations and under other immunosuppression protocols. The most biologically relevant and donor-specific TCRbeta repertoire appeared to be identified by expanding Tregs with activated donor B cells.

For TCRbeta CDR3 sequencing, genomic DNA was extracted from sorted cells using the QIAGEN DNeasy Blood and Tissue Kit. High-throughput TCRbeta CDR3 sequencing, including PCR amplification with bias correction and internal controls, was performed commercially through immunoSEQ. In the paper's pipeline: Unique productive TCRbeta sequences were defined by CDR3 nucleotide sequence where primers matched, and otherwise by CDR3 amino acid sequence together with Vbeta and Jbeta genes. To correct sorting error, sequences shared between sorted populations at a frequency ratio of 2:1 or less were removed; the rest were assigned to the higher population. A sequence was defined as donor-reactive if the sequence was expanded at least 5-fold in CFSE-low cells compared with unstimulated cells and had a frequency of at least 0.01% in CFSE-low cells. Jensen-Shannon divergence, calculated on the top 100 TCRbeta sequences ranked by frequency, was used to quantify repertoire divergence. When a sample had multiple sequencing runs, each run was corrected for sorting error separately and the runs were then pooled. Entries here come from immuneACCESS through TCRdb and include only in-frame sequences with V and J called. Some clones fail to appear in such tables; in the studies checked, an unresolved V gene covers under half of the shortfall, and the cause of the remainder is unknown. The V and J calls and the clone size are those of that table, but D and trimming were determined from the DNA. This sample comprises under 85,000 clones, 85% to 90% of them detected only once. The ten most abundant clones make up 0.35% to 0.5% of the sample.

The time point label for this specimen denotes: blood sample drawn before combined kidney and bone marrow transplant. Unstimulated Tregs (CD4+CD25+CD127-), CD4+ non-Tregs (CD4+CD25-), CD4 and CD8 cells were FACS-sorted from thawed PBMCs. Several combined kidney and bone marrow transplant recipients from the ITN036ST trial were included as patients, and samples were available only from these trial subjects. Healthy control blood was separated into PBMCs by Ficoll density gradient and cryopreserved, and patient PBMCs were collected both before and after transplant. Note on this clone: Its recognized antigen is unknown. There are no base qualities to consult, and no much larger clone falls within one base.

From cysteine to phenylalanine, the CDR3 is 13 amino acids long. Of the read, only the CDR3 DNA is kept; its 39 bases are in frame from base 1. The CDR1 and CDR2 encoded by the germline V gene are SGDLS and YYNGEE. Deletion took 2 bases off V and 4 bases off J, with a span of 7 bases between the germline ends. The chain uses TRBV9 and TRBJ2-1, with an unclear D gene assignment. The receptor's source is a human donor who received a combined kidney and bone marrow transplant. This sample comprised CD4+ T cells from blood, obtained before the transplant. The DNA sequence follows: TGTGCCAGCAGCGTCACAGAATACAATGAGCAGTTCTTC. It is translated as CASSVTEYNEQFF.